This T cell receptor (beta chain) was captured in a study of graft-versus-host responses after intestinal transplantation. As for the study in general: Those transplanted obtained multivisceral, liver-intestinal, or isolated intestinal grafts.

CDR1 is SNHLY and CDR2 is FYNNEI in the germline V gene. The V end lost 4 bases, the J end lost 2 bases, and 11 bases lay between the germline ends. The CDR3 is 15 amino acids. As concerns this clone: Its antigen is unidentified.

Profiling relied on immunoSEQ multiplex PCR, and the TCRdb table lists in-frame clones only, not all of them. The sample carries approximately 90,000 clones, approximately 90% recorded once. Regarding the study as a whole: GvH clones were identified in recipient marrow, with some first appearing in ileum or blood. An association linked early post-transplant HvG declines with peak circulating GvH clone levels.

The chain couples TRBV2 to TRBJ1-4; D unclear. The source was unstimulated CD8+ T cells sorted from spleen or lymph node cells, collected before intestinal transplant. This TCR was sampled from a human donor who received an intestinal transplant. The CDR3 bases are TGTGCCAGCAGTGTAGGGAGGGTCACTAATGAAAAACTGTTTTTT. It codes for CASSVGRVTNEKLFF.